Detailed here is one T cell receptor beta chain. This sample was included in a study of T cells in tumors after PD-1 blockade. Study details: Prior checkpoint blockade, systemic immunosuppressant use, or anti-cancer therapy within 4 weeks excluded patients. Each patient got pembrolizumab 200 mg every 3 weeks or cemiplimab 350 mg every 2 weeks. Daily vismodegib 150 mg continued in a subset of anti-PD-1-treated patients.

Germline lookup yields CDR1 SGHRS and CDR2 YFSETQ. Trimming cost V 4 bases and J 0 bases; bases outside gene matches: 11. This CDR3 has 17 amino acids. The table came from immunoSEQ multiplex PCR; TCRdb's copy has only in-frame clones and leaves some out. The sample includes about 14,000 clones, nearly 85% of them seen just once. V usage is TRBV5-1 and J usage is TRBJ1-1; the match to TRBD1 covers 8 bases. Sequencing was performed on PBMCs, taken after anti-PD-1 treatment. The receptor comes from a human donor with basal cell carcinoma. Written as DNA, the CDR3 is TGCGCCAGCAGCATCAATCCGGGACAGGCTATGAACACTGAAGCTTTCTTT. Translation gives CASSINPGQAMNTEAFF.